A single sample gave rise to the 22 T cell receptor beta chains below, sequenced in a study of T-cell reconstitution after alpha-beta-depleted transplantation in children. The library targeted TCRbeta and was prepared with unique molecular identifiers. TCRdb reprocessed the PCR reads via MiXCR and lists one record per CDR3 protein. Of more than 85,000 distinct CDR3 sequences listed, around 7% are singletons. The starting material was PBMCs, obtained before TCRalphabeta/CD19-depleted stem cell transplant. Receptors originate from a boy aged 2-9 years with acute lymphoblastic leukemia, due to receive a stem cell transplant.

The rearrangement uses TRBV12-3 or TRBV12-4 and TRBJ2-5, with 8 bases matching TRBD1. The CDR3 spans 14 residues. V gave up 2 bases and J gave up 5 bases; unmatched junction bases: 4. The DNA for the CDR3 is TGTGCCAGCAGTTTATCAGGGGGCTTGGAGACCCAGTACTTC. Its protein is CASSLSGGLETQYF.

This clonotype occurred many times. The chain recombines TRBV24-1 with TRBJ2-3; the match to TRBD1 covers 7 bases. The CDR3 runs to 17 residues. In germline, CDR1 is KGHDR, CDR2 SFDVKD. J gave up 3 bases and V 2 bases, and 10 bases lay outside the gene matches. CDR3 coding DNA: TGTGCCACCAGTGATTCGCGGATAACAGGGGTTACAGATACGCAGTATTTT. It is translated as CATSDSRITGVTDTQYF.

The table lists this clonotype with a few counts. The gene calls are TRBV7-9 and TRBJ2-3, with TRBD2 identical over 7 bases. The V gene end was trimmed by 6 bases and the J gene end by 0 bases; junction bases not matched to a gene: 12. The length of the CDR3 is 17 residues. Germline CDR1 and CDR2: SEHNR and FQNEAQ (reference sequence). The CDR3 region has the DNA TGTGCCAGCAGGGGCGGGAGCCCAATCCTTAGCACAGATACGCAGTATTTT. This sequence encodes CASRGGSPILSTDTQYF.

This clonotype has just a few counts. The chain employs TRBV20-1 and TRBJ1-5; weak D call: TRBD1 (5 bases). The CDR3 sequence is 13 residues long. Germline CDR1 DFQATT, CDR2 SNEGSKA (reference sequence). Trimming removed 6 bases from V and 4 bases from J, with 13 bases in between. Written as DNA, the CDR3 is TGCAGTGCGGAACAGGATCTTAATCAGCCCCAGCATTTT. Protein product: CSAEQDLNQPQHF.

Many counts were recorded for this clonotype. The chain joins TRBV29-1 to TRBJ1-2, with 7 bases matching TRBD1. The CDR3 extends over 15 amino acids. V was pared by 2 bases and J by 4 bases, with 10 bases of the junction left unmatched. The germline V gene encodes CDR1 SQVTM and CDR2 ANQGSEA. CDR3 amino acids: CSVESLQGRLYGYTF. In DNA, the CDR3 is TGCAGCGTTGAAAGCTTACAGGGGCGCCTCTATGGCTACACCTTC.

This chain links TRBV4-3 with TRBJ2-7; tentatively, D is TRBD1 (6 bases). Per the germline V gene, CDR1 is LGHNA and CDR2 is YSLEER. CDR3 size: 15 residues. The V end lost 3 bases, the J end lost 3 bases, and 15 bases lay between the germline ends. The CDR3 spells CASSHQGNGNYEQYF. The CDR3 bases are TGCGCCAGCAGCCACCAGGGGAACGGTAACTACGAGCAGTACTTC.

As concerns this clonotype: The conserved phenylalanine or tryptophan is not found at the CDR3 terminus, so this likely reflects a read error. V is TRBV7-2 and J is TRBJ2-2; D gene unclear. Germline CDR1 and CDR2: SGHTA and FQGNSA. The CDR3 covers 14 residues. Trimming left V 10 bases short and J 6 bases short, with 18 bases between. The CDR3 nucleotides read TGTGCCATGGGCCCCGGTCACCCCTCCGGGGAGCTGTTTTGT. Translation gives CAMGPGHPSGELFC.

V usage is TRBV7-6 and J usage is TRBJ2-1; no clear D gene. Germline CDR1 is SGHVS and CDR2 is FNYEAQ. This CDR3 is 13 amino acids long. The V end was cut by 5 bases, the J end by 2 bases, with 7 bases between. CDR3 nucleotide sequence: TGTGCCAGCAGCCGGCAGGCCTACAATGAGCAGTTCTTC. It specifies CASSRQAYNEQFF. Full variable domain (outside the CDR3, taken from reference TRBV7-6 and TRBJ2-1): GAGVSQSPRYKVTKRGQDVALRCDPISGHVSLYWYRQALGQGPEFLTYFNYEAQQDKSGLPNDRFSAERPEGSISTLTIQRTEQRDSAMYRCASSRQAYNEQFFGPGTRLTVL.

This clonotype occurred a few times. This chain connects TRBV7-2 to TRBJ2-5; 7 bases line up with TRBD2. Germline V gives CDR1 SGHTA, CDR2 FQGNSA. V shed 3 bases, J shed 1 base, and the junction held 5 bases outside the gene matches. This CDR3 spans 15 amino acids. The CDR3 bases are TGTGCCAGCAGCTTGACTAGCCCCCCCCAAGAGACCCAGTACTTC. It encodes CASSLTSPPQETQYF.

CDR3 loop: CASSGWAGNNEKLFF. The CDR3 nucleotides read TGTGCCAGCAGCGGCTGGGCGGGGAACAATGAAAAACTGTTTTTT. The chain couples TRBV5-8 to TRBJ1-4; no firm D call. The CDR3 consists of 15 residues. V gave up 4 bases and J gave up 5 bases, with 15 bases separating them. CDR1 SGHTS and CDR2 YDEGEE come from the germline V gene. Full variable domain (remainder filled in from reference TRBV5-8 and TRBJ1-4): EAGVTQSPTHLIKTRGQQATLRCSPISGHTSVYWYQQALGLGLQFLLWYDEGEERNRGNFPPRFSGRQFPNYSSELNVNALELEDSALYLCASSGWAGNNEKLFFGSGTQLSVL.

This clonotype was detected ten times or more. This CDR3 is CASSVGYTDTQYF. CDR3 coding DNA: TGTGCCAGCAGTGTGGGCTACACAGATACGCAGTATTTT. This chain links TRBV25-1 with TRBJ2-3; D not resolved. Germline loops: CDR1 MGHDK, CDR2 SYGVNS. This CDR3 is built from 13 residues. Trimming removed 4 bases from V and 2 bases from J, with 7 bases in between.

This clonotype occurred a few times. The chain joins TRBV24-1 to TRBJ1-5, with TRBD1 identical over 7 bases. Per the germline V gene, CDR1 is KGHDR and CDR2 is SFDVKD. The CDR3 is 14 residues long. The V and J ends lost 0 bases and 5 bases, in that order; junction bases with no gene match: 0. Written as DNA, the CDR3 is TGTGCCACCAGTGATTTGGACAGGGATCAGCCCCAGCATTTT. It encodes CATSDLDRDQPQHF.

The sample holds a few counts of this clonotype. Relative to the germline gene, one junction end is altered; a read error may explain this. The CDR3 sequence is CSVVGPTGLIHF. The CDR3 bases are TGCAGCGTTGTGGGGCCGACAGGGCTTATACATTTT. The chain joins TRBV29-1 to TRBJ2-3; 7 bases line up with TRBD1. CDR3 length equals 12 residues. Germline CDR1 and CDR2: SQVTM and ANQGSEA.

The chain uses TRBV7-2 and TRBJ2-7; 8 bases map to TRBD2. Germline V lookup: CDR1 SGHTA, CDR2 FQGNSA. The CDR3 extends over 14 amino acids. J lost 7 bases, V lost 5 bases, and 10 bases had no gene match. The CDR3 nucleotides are TGTGCCAGCAGCCCGTCGGGAGGGGTGGGTGAGCAGTACTTC. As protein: CASSPSGGVGEQYF.

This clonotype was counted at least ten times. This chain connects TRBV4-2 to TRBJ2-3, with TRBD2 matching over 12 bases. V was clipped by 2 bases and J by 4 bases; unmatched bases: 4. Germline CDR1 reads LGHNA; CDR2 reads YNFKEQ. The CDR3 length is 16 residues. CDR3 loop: CASSQKLAGGPDTQYF. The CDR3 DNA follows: TGTGCCAGCAGCCAAAAGCTAGCGGGGGGGCCAGATACGCAGTATTTT.

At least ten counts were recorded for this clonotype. The CDR3 region has the DNA TGTGCCAGCAGAGACTTAGACAGGGGAATGGGATGGGACACTGAAGCTTTCTTT. Its translation: CASRDLDRGMGWDTEAFF. This sequence joins TRBV6-1 and TRBJ1-1; TRBD1 matches 8 bases. CDR3 length equals 18 residues. The J segment lost 3 bases and the V segment lost 6 bases, leaving 18 bases of the junction unmatched. The germline V gene encodes CDR1 MNHNS and CDR2 SASEGT.

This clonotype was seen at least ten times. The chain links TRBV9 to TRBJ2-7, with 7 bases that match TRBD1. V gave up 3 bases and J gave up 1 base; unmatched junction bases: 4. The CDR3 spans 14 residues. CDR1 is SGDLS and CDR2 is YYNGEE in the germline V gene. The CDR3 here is CASSGRQGSYEQYF. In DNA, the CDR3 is TGTGCCAGCAGCGGGAGACAGGGTTCCTACGAGCAGTACTTC. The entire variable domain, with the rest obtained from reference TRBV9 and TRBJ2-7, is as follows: DSGVTQTPKHLITATGQRVTLRCSPRSGDLSVYWYQQSLDQGLQFLIQYYNGEERAKGNILERFSAQQFPDLHSELNLSSLELGDSALYFCASSGRQGSYEQYFGPGTRLTVT.

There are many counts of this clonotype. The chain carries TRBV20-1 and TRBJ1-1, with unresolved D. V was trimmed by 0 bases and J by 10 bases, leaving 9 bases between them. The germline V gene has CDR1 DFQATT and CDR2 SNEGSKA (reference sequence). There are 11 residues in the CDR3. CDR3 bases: TGCAGTGCTAGAGAGGATCGCGGAGCTTTCTTT. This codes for CSAREDRGAFF.

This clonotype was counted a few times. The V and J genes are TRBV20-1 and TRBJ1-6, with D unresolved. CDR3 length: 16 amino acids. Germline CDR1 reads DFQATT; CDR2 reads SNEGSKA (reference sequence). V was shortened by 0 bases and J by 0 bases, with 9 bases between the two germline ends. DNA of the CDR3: TGCAGTGCTAGAGAGGGCGGAAGCTCCTATAATTCACCCCTCCACTTT. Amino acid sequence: CSAREGGSSYNSPLHF.

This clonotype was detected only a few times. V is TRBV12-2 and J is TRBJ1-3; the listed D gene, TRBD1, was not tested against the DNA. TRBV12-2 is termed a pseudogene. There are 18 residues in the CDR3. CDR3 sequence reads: CASRFNLGGQGGGNTIYF. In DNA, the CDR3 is TGTGCAAGTCGCTTTAACCTAGGGGGACAGGGAGGTGGAAACACCATATATTTT.

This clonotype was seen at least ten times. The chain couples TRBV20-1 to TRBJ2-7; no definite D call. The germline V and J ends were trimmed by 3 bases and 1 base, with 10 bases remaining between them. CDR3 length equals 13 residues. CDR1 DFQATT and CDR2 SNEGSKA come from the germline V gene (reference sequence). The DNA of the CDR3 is TGCAGTGCTAGCGGTCAGAGATCCTACGAGCAGTACTTC. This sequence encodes CSASGQRSYEQYF.

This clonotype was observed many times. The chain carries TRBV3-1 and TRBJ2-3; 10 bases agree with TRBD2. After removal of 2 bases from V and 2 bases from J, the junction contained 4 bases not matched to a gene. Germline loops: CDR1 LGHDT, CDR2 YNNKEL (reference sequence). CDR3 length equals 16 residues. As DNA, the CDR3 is TGTGCCAGCAGCCAACATAGCGGGGGGTACACAGATACGCAGTATTTT. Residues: CASSQHSGGYTDTQYF.